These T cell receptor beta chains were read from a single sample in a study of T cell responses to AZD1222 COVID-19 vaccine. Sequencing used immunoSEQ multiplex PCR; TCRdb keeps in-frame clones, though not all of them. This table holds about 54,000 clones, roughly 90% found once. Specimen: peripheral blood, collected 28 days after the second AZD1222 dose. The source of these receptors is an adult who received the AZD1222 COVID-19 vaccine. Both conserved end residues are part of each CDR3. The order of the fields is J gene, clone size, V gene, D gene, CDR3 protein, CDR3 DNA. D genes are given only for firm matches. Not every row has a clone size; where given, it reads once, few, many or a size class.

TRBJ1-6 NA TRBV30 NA CAWQSLNRDSPLHF TGTGCCTGGCAAAGTCTAAACAGAGATTCACCCCTCCACTTT
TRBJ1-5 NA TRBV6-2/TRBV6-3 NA CASSYSDQPQHF TGTGCCAGCAGTTACTCAGATCAGCCCCAGCATTTT
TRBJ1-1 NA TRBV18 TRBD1 CASSPTNIRGVDTEAFF TGTGCCAGCTCACCAACAAACATCAGGGGGGTGGACACTGAAGCTTTCTTT
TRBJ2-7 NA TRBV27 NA CASSPRVISYEQYF TGTGCCAGCAGTCCCCGGGTCATTTCCTACGAGCAGTACTTC
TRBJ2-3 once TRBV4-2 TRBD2 CASSQDSRSGAATDTQYF TGTGCCAGCAGCCAGGATTCTCGTAGCGGGGCCGCCACAGATACGCAGTATTTT
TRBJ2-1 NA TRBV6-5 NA CASSPDRPGWGEQFF TGTGCCAGCAGTCCCGACAGGCCCGGTTGGGGTGAGCAGTTCTTC
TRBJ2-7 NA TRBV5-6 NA CASSLPGYEQYF TGTGCCAGCAGCTTACCAGGGTACGAGCAGTACTTC
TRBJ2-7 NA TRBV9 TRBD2 CASSPGLAGYEQYF TGTGCCAGCAGTCCGGGACTAGCGGGCTACGAGCAGTACTTC
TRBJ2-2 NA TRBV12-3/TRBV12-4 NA CASSSQGRGELFF TGTGCCAGCAGTTCACAGGGACGCGGGGAGCTGTTTTTT
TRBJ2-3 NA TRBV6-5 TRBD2 CASSPAGRATDTQYF TGTGCCAGCAGTCCAGCGGGGAGGGCCACAGATACGCAGTATTTT
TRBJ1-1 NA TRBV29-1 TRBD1 CSVHRGSGGNTEAFF TGCAGCGTTCACAGGGGGTCGGGGGGGAACACTGAAGCTTTCTTT
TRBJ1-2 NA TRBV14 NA CASSLYHSTGNYGYTF TGTGCCAGCAGCCTCTACCACTCTACAGGTAACTATGGCTACACCTTC
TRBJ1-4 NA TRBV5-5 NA CASSLYSATNEKLFF TGTGCCAGCAGCTTGTATAGTGCAACTAATGAAAAACTGTTTTTT
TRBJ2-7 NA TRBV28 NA CASSSYLYEQYF TGTGCCAGCAGTTCTTATCTCTACGAGCAGTACTTC
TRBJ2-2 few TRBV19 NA CASSRGAQTGELFF TGTGCCAGTAGTAGGGGGGCTCAGACCGGGGAGCTGTTTTTT
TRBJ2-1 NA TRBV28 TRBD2 CASSSLGGLAGGNEQFF TGTGCCAGCAGTTCTCTGGGGGGACTAGCGGGAGGCAATGAGCAGTTCTTC
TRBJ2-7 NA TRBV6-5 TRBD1 CASRAGTAIDYEQYF TGTGCCAGCAGGGCCGGGACAGCCATAGACTACGAGCAGTACTTC
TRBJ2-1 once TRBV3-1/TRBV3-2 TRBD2 CASSLAASGYNEQFF TGTGCCAGCAGCTTGGCGGCTAGCGGTTACAATGAGCAGTTCTTC
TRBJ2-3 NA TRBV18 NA CASSPVSISTDTQYF TGTGCCAGCTCGCCTGTCAGTATCAGCACAGATACGCAGTATTTT
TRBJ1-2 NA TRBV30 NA CAWSVNSNYGYTF TGTGCCTGGAGTGTCAACTCTAACTATGGCTACACCTTC
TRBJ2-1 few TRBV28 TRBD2 CASGLAGGPLNEQFF TGTGCCAGCGGGTTAGCGGGAGGGCCGTTAAATGAGCAGTTCTTC
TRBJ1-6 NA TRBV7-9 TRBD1 CASSLRQGRDSPLHF TGTGCCAGCAGCCTCCGACAGGGGAGGGATTCACCCCTCCACTTT
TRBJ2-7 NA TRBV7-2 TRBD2 CASSLSSGASYEQYF TGTGCCAGCAGCTTATCGAGCGGGGCCTCCTACGAGCAGTACTTC
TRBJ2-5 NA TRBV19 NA CASSASLEVGETQYF TGTGCCAGTAGTGCCTCCCTTGAGGTCGGGGAGACCCAGTACTTC
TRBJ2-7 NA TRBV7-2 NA CASRQTWSSYEQYF TGTGCCAGCCGACAAACCTGGAGCTCCTACGAGCAGTACTTC
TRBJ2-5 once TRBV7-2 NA CASSLRLAQYF TGTGCCAGCAGCTTACGTTTGGCCCAGTACTTC
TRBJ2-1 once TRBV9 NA CASSVGTGEAEQFF TGTGCCAGCAGCGTAGGAACAGGGGAGGCGGAGCAGTTCTTC
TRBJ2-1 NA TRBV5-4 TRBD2 CASSGVGVAGAPNNEQFF TGTGCCAGCAGCGGGGTGGGAGTAGCGGGAGCGCCCAACAATGAGCAGTTCTTC
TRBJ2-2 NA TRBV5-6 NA CASSLWADPTNTGELFF TGTGCCAGCAGCCTGTGGGCGGATCCTACCAACACCGGGGAGCTGTTTTTT
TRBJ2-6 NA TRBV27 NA CASSLSISGANVLTF TGTGCCAGCAGTCTCAGTATCTCTGGGGCCAACGTCCTGACTTTC
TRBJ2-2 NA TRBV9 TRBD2 CASSVVSSGGNTGELFF TGTGCCAGCAGCGTAGTATCGAGCGGGGGGAACACCGGGGAGCTGTTTTTT
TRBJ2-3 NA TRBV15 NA CATALGTGESDTQYF TGTGCCACCGCATTAGGGACGGGAGAATCAGATACGCAGTATTTT
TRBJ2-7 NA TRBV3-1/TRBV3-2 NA CASSQAVQSAFSYEQYF TGTGCCAGCAGCCAAGCTGTCCAAAGCGCTTTCTCCTACGAGCAGTACTTC
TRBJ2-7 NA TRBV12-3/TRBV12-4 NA CASSSTGTYEQYF TGTGCCAGCAGCTCGACTGGAACCTACGAGCAGTACTTC
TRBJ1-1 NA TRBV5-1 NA CASSGSGTEAFF TGCGCCAGCAGTGGGTCAGGAACTGAAGCTTTCTTT
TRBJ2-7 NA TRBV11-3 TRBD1 CASSANPGGEQYF TGTGCCAGCAGCGCGAATCCAGGGGGCGAGCAGTACTTC
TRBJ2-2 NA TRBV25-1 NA CASRTGTSNTGELFF TGTGCCAGCAGAACCGGGACATCGAACACCGGGGAGCTGTTTTTT
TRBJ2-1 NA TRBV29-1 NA CSVEDLRNEQFF TGCAGCGTTGAAGATTTGCGGAATGAGCAGTTCTTC
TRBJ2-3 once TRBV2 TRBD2 CASSPGLAGITDTQYF TGTGCCAGCAGTCCGGGACTAGCGGGGATCACAGATACGCAGTATTTT
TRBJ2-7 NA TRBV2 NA CASRGTDYEQYF TGTGCCAGCAGAGGGACTGACTACGAGCAGTACTTC
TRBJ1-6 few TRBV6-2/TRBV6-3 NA CASSDGLEVPYNSPLHF TGTGCCAGCAGTGACGGACTGGAAGTCCCCTATAATTCACCCCTCCACTTT